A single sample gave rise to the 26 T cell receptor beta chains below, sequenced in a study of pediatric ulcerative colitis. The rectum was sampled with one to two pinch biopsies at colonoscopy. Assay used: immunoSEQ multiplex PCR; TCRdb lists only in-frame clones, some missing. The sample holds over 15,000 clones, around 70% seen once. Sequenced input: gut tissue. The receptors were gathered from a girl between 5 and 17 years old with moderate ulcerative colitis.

The CDR3 DNA is TGTGCCAGCTCACCCCAGACCAACAGGGCGCAAGAGCAGTTCTTC. Its translation: CASSPQTNRAQEQFF. V gene TRBV18 combines with J gene TRBJ2-1, with D tentatively TRBD1 (6 bases). This CDR3 has 15 residues. CDR1 KGHSH and CDR2 LQKENI come from the germline V gene. Trimming took off 3 bases at V and 10 bases at J, with 19 bases between the two ends.

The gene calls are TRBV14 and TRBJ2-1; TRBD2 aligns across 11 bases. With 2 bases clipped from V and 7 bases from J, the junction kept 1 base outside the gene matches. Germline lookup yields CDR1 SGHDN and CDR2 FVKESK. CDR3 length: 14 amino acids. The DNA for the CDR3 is TGTGCCAGCAGCCAAAGACTAGCGGGAAATGAGCAGTTCTTC. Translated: CASSQRLAGNEQFF.

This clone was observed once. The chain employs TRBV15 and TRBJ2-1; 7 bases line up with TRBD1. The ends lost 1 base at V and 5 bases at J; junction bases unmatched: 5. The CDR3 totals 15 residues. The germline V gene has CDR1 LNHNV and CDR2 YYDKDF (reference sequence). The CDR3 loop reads CATSRGGTANNEQFF. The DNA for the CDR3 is TGTGCCACCAGCAGAGGAGGGACAGCCAACAATGAGCAGTTCTTC.

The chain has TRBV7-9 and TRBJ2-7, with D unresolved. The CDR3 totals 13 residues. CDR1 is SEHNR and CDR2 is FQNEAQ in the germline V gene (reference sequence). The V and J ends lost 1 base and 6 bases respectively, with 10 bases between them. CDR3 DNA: TGTGCCAGCAGCTTAGGCACAGTGGGCGAGCAGTACTTC. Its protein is CASSLGTVGEQYF. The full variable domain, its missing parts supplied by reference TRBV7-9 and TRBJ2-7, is DTGVSQNPRHKITKRGQNVTFRCDPISEHNRLYWYRQTLGQGPEFLTYFQNEAQLEKSRLLSDRFSAERPKGSFSTLEIQRTEQGDSAMYLCASSLGTVGEQYFGPGTRLTVT.

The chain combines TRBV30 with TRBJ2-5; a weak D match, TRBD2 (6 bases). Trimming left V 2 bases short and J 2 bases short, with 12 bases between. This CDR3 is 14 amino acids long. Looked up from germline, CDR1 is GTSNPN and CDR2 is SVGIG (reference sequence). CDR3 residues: CAWSPQGGQETQYF. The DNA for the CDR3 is TGTGCCTGGAGTCCCCAGGGAGGACAAGAGACCCAGTACTTC.

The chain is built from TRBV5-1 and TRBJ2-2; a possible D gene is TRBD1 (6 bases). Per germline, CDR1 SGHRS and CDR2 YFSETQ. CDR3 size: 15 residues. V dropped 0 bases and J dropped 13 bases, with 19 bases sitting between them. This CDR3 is CASSLVGGSSLRLFF. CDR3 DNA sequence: TGCGCCAGCAGCTTGGTTGGGGGCTCTTCGCTGAGGCTGTTTTTT.

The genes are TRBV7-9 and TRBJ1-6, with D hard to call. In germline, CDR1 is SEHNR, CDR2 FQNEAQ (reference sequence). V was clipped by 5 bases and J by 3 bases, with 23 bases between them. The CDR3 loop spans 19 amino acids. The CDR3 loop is CASSGPNLKDANYNSPLHF. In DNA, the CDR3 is TGTGCCAGCAGCGGGCCAAACCTTAAGGATGCAAACTATAATTCACCCCTCCACTTT. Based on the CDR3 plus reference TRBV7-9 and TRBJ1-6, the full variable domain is DTGVSQNPRHKITKRGQNVTFRCDPISEHNRLYWYRQTLGQGPEFLTYFQNEAQLEKSRLLSDRFSAERPKGSFSTLEIQRTEQGDSAMYLCASSGPNLKDANYNSPLHFGNGTRLTVT.

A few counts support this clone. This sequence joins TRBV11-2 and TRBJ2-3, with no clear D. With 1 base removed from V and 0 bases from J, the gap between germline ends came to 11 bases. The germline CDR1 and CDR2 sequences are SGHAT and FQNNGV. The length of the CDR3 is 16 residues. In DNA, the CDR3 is TGTGCCAGCAGCTTAGGGAGCCTCTCTAGCACAGATACGCAGTATTTT. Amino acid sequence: CASSLGSLSSTDTQYF.

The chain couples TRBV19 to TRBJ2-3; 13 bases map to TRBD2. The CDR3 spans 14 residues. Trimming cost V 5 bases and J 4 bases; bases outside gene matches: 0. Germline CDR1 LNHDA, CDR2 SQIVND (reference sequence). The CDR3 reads CASSGLAGADTQYF. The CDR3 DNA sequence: TGTGCCAGTAGTGGACTAGCGGGAGCAGATACGCAGTATTTT.

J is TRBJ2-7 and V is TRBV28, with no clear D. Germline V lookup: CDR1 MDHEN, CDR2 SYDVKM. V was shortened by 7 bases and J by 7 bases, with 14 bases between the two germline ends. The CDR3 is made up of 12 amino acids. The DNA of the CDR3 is TGTGCCAGCACGAATAATATAGCAGAGCAGTACTTC. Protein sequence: CASTNNIAEQYF.

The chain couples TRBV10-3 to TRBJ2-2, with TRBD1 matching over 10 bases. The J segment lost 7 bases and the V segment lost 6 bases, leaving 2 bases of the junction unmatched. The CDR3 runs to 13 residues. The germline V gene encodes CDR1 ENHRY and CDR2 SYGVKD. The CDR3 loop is CAIRDRGNGELFF. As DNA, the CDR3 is TGTGCCATCAGGGACAGGGGGAACGGGGAGCTGTTTTTT.

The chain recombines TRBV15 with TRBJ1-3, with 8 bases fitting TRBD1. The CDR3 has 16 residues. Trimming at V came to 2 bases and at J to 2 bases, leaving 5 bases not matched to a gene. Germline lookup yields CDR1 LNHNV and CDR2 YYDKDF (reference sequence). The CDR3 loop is CATSRFTGGTGNTIYF. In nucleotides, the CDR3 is TGTGCCACCAGCAGATTTACAGGGGGGACTGGAAACACCATATATTTT. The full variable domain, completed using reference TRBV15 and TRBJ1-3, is DAMVIQNPRYQVTQFGKPVTLSCSQTLNHNVMYWYQQKSSQAPKLLFHYYDKDFNNEADTPDNFQSRRPNTSFCFLDIRSPGLGDTAMYLCATSRFTGGTGNTIYFGEGSWLTVV.

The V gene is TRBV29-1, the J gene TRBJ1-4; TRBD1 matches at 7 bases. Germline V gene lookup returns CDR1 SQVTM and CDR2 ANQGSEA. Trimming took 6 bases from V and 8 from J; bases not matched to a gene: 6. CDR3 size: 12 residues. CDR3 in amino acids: CSVTGMAEKLFF. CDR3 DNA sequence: TGCAGCGTGACAGGGATGGCGGAAAAACTGTTTTTT.

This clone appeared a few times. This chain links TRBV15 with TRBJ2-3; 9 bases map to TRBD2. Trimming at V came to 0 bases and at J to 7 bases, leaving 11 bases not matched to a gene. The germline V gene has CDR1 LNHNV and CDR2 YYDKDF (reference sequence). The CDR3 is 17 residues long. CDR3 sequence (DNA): TGTGCCACCAGCAGAGATGGATCGAGACTAGCGGTGAATACGCAGTATTTT. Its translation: CATSRDGSRLAVNTQYF.

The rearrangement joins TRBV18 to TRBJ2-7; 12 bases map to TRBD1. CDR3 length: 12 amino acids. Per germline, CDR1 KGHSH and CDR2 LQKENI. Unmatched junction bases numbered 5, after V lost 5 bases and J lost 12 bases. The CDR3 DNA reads TGTGCCAGCTCAAGGGACAGGGGGCGTCTGTACTTC. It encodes CASSRDRGRLYF.

CDR3 protein: CATQGAYEQYF. CDR3 nucleotides: TGTGCCACCCAGGGGGCCTACGAGCAGTACTTC. The chain couples TRBV15 to TRBJ2-7; 7 positions agree with TRBD1. The trim removed 8 bases at V and 2 bases at J, leaving 0 bases unmatched. CDR1 is LNHNV, CDR2 YYDKDF, per germline (reference sequence). CDR3 length: 11 amino acids.

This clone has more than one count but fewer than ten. CDR3 nucleotide sequence: TGTGCCAGCACGAGGGCAGGGGCTGAAGCTTTCTTT. Translation: CASTRAGAEAFF. The chain uses TRBV6-5 and TRBJ1-1; TRBD1 might be the D (6 bases). The CDR3 length is 12 residues. Germline V lookup: CDR1 MNHEY, CDR2 SVGAGI. V was pared by 7 bases and J by 6 bases, with 12 bases between.

DNA for the CDR3: TGCGCCAGCAGCTTGGAGGGGCCCTACTATGGCTACACCTTC. As protein: CASSLEGPYYGYTF. The rearrangement links TRBV5-1 to TRBJ1-2; D might be TRBD1 (5 bases). V lost 0 bases, J lost 3 bases, and 9 bases lay in between. CDR3 length equals 14 residues. CDR1 SGHRS and CDR2 YFSETQ come from the germline V gene.

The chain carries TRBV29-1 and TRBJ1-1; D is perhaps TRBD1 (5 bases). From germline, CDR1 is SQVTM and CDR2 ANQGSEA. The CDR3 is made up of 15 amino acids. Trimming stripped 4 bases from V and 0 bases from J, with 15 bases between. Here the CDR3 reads CSVAGGWGMNTEAFF. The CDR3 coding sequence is TGCAGCGTTGCCGGAGGGTGGGGGATGAACACTGAAGCTTTCTTT.

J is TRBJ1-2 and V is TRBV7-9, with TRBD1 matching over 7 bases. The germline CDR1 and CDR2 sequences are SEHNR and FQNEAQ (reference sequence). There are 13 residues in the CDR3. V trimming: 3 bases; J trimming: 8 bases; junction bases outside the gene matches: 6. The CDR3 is CASSFEGARGYTF. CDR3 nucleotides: TGTGCCAGCAGCTTCGAGGGGGCTAGAGGCTACACCTTC.

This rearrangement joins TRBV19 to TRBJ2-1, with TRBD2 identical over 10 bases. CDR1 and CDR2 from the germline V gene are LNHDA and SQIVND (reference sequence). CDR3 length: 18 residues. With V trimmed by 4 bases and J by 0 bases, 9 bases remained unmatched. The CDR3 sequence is CASSTKLAGGFSYNEQFF. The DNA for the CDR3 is TGTGCCAGTAGTACGAAATTAGCGGGAGGTTTCTCCTACAATGAGCAGTTCTTC.

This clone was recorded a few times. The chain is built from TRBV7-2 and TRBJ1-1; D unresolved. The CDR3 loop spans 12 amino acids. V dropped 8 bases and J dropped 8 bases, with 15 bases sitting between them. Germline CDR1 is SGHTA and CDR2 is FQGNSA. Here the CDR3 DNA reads TGTGCCAGCGCGGGCAGCGGGAAAGAAGCTTTCTTT. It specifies CASAGSGKEAFF. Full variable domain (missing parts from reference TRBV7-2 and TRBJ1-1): GAGVSQSPSNKVTEKGKDVELRCDPISGHTALYWYRQSLGQGLEFLIYFQGNSAPDKSGLPSDRFSAERTGGSVSTLTIQRTQQEDSAVYLCASAGSGKEAFFGQGTRLTVV.

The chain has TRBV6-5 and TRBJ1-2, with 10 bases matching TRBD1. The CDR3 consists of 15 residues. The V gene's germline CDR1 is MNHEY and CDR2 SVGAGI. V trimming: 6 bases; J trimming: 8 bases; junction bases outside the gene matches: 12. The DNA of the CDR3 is TGTGCCAGCAGGGCGACCGGGACAGGGGATAGAGGCTACACCTTC. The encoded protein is CASRATGTGDRGYTF.

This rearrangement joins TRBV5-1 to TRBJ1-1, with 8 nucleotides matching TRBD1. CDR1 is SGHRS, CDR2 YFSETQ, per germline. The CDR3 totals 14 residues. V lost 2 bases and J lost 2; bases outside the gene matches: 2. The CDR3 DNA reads TGCGCCAGCAGCTTCAGGGGGCTTAACACTGAAGCTTTCTTT. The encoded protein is CASSFRGLNTEAFF.

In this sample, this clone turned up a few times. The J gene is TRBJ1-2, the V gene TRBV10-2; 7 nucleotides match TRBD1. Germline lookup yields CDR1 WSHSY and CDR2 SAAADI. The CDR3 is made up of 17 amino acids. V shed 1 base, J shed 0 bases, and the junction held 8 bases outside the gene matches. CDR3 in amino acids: CASSEYRGAAANYGYTF. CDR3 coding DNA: TGCGCCAGCAGTGAGTACAGGGGAGCGGCAGCTAACTATGGCTACACCTTC.

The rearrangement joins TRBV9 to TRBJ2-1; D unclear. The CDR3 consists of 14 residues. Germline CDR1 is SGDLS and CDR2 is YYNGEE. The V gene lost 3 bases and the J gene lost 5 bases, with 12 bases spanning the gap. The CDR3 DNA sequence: TGTGCCAGCAGCGGGGCGGACGCTCACAATGAGCAGTTCTTC. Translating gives CASSGADAHNEQFF.